What follows are 15 T cell receptor beta chains derived from one specimen sequenced in a study of molecular identifiers for immune sequencing clone quantification. TCRdb independently ran MiXCR on the PCR reads; one entry per CDR3 protein. The table has about 60,000 distinct CDR3 sequences, over 15% seen once; the top ten hold roughly 1.5%. Input material: naive CD8+ T cells from blood, with Jurkat cell RNA spiked in. Subset: FACS-sorted CD8+CD4-CCR7+CD45RA+ naive T cells. The receptor set was obtained from a human donor in good health. Some libraries in this study had Jurkat cell RNA spiked in.

This clonotype has ten or more counts. This chain joins TRBV19 and TRBJ2-2; TRBD1 matches 9 bases. CDR1 and CDR2 (germline): LNHDA, SQIVND (reference sequence). CDR3 length equals 15 residues. With V trimmed by 2 bases and J by 8 bases, 6 bases remained unmatched. CDR3 amino acids: CASSISSTGGGELFF. The CDR3 coding sequence is TGTGCCAGTAGTATAAGCTCGACAGGGGGAGGGGAGCTGTTTTTT. Full variable domain (rest looked up from reference TRBV19 and TRBJ2-2): DGGITQSPKYLFRKEGQNVTLSCEQNLNHDAMYWYRQDPGQGLRLIYYSQIVNDFQKGDIAEGYSVSREKKESFPLTVTSAQKNPTAFYLCASSISSTGGGELFFGEGSRLTVL.

This clonotype appeared a few times. This chain joins TRBV5-6 and TRBJ1-4, with D perhaps matching TRBD1 (6 bases). The CDR3 consists of 16 residues. V shed 0 bases and J shed 10 bases, with 19 bases lying between them. CDR1 is SGHDT, CDR2 YYEEEE, per germline. This chain's CDR3 is CASSLASFHRVGKLFF. Here the CDR3 DNA reads TGTGCCAGCAGCTTGGCCTCTTTCCACAGGGTTGGAAAACTGTTTTTT.

This clonotype was detected ten times or more. The chain joins TRBV2 to TRBJ2-6, with 8 bases identical to TRBD1. The CDR3 has 16 amino acids. Germline CDR1 reads SNHLY; CDR2 reads FYNNEI. V was pared by 6 bases and J by 2 bases, with 6 bases of the junction left unmatched. In DNA, the CDR3 is TGTGCCAGCAGACAATTACAGGGGGCTGGGGCCAACGTCCTGACTTTC. Its translation is CASRQLQGAGANVLTF.

Notes on this clonotype: A much larger clonotype is one base distant, so this may be a read error. The V and J genes are TRBV11-3 and TRBJ2-1; D possibly uses TRBD1 or TRBD2 (6 bases each). The CDR3 covers 13 residues. Trimming took 5 bases from V and 8 from J, leaving 13 bases between them. CDR1 and CDR2 (germline): SGHNT, YENEEA. The CDR3 DNA sequence: TGTGCCAGCAGCCCTAGGGGGGCCGATGAGCAGTTCTTC. This gives the protein CASSPRGADEQFF. Based on the CDR3 plus reference TRBV11-3 and TRBJ2-1, the full variable domain is EAGVVQSPRYKIIEKKQPVAFWCNPISGHNTLYWYLQNLGQGPELLIRYENEEAVDDSQLPKDRFSAERLKGVDSTLKIQPAELGDSAVYLCASSPRGADEQFFGPGTRLTVL.

This chain uses TRBV30 with TRBJ1-6, with TRBD1 identical over 12 bases. The CDR3 extends over 16 amino acids. Germline V lookup: CDR1 GTSNPN, CDR2 SVGIG (reference sequence). Trimming cost V 5 bases and J 8 bases; bases outside gene matches: 10. The CDR3 is CAWGDRGLMADSPLHF. In DNA form, the CDR3 reads TGTGCCTGGGGGGACAGGGGGCTCATGGCCGATTCACCCCTCCACTTT.

This clonotype was observed at least ten times. V is TRBV9 and J is TRBJ1-1, with D maybe TRBD1 (5 bases). The CDR3 is made up of 15 amino acids. V was pared by 0 bases and J by 1 base, with 10 bases between. Germline CDR1 is SGDLS and CDR2 is YYNGEE. The CDR3 region has the DNA TGTGCCAGCAGCGTAGGGAGGGGCTCGAACACTGAAGCTTTCTTT. It codes for CASSVGRGSNTEAFF.

This clonotype is medium-sized by share. This chain joins TRBV29-1 and TRBJ2-6; D remains ambiguous. This CDR3 contains 14 residues. Trimming shortened V by 4 bases and J by 0 bases, and 7 bases separated the two germline ends. The V gene's germline CDR1 is SQVTM and CDR2 ANQGSEA. The CDR3 is CSVGTGSGANVLTF. In nucleotides, the CDR3 is TGCAGCGTTGGGACGGGCTCTGGGGCCAACGTCCTGACTTTC.

In this sample, this clonotype turned up many times. The V and J genes are TRBV7-2 and TRBJ2-1; 7 bases align to TRBD1. The junction had 8 bases not matched to a gene; V was cut back by 7 bases and J by 5 bases. Germline CDR1 is SGHTA and CDR2 is FQGNSA. The CDR3 runs to 14 residues. CDR3 sequence: CASNPTGPHNEQFF. The CDR3 nucleotides are TGTGCCAGCAATCCGACAGGGCCACACAATGAGCAGTTCTTC.

This clonotype has at least ten counts. The chain employs TRBV30 and TRBJ2-1; D unclear. CDR1 GTSNPN and CDR2 SVGIG come from the germline V gene (reference sequence). Trimming cost V 0 bases and J 6 bases, with 3 bases left between them. The CDR3 is 11 amino acids. The CDR3 region is CAWSVTNEQFF. The CDR3 bases are TGTGCCTGGAGTGTAACCAATGAGCAGTTCTTC. The full variable domain, completed using reference TRBV30 and TRBJ2-1, is SQTIHQWPATLVQPVGSPLSLECTVEGTSNPNLYWYRQAAGRGLQLLFYSVGIGQISSEVPQNLSASRPQDRQFILSSKKLLLSDSGFYLCAWSVTNEQFFGPGTRLTVL.

The table lists this clonotype with many counts. The rearrangement links TRBV28 to TRBJ2-3; D is uncertain. Germline CDR1 and CDR2: MDHEN and SYDVKM. This CDR3 is 12 amino acids long. The V end was cut by 3 bases, the J end by 5 bases, with 6 bases between. The CDR3 nucleotides are TGTGCCAGCAGTTTCCGATTAGATACGCAGTATTTT. Its translation is CASSFRLDTQYF.

As regards this clonotype: This may stem from a read error, because a much larger clone lies one nucleotide away. The chain combines TRBV3-1 with TRBJ2-5; 9 bases fit TRBD2. This CDR3 contains 14 residues. The ends lost 3 bases at V and 2 bases at J; junction bases unmatched: 1. Germline loops: CDR1 LGHDT, CDR2 YNNKEL (reference sequence). The chain's CDR3 is CASSQTSGQETQYF. CDR3 coding DNA: TGTGCCAGCAGCCAGACTAGCGGACAAGAGACCCAGTACTTC.

This clonotype was picked up many times. The V call is TRBV6-1, the J call TRBJ2-7, with TRBD2 matching 9 bases. Trimming took 6 bases from V and 6 from J; bases not matched to a gene: 18. CDR3 length: 17 amino acids. Germline CDR1 reads MNHNS; CDR2 reads SASEGT. CDR3 bases: TGTGCCAGCAGGATGGGGATGACTAGCGGACCGAAGGGCGAGCAGTACTTC. Its protein product is CASRMGMTSGPKGEQYF.

This clonotype has just one count. Just one base apart from a much larger clone, this may be a read error. This rearrangement joins TRBV28 to TRBJ2-5; no reliable D call. The CDR3 contains 15 residues. Germline V CDR1 and CDR2: MDHEN, SYDVKM. DNA for the CDR3: TGTGCCAGCAGCTTAAGGTTTATCACTGAAGAGACCCTGTACTTC. Protein sequence: CASSLRFITEETLYF.

As concerns this clonotype: This could be a read error, since a much larger clone is one nucleotide away. The CDR3 sequence is CSARDGDSHEQYF. For the CDR3, the DNA is TGCAGTGCTAGAGATGGGGACAGCCACGAGCAGTACTTC. This rearrangement joins TRBV20-1 to TRBJ2-7; 7 positions match TRBD1. The CDR3 extends over 13 amino acids. The germline CDR1 and CDR2 sequences are DFQATT and SNEGSKA (reference sequence). Trimming took 0 bases from V and 5 from J; bases not matched to a gene: 4.

About this clonotype itself: A read error is possible here, since a much larger clone lies one base away. The chain is built from TRBV27 and TRBJ1-2, with TRBD1 matching 7 bases. The junction had 14 bases not matched to a gene; V was cut back by 5 bases and J by 5 bases. CDR1 is MNHEY, CDR2 SMNVEV, per germline (reference sequence). The CDR3 extends over 16 amino acids. CDR3 protein: CASSQLAVTGRYGYTF. CDR3 sequence (DNA): TGTGCCAGCAGTCAACTTGCCGTGACAGGGCGGTATGGCTACACCTTC.